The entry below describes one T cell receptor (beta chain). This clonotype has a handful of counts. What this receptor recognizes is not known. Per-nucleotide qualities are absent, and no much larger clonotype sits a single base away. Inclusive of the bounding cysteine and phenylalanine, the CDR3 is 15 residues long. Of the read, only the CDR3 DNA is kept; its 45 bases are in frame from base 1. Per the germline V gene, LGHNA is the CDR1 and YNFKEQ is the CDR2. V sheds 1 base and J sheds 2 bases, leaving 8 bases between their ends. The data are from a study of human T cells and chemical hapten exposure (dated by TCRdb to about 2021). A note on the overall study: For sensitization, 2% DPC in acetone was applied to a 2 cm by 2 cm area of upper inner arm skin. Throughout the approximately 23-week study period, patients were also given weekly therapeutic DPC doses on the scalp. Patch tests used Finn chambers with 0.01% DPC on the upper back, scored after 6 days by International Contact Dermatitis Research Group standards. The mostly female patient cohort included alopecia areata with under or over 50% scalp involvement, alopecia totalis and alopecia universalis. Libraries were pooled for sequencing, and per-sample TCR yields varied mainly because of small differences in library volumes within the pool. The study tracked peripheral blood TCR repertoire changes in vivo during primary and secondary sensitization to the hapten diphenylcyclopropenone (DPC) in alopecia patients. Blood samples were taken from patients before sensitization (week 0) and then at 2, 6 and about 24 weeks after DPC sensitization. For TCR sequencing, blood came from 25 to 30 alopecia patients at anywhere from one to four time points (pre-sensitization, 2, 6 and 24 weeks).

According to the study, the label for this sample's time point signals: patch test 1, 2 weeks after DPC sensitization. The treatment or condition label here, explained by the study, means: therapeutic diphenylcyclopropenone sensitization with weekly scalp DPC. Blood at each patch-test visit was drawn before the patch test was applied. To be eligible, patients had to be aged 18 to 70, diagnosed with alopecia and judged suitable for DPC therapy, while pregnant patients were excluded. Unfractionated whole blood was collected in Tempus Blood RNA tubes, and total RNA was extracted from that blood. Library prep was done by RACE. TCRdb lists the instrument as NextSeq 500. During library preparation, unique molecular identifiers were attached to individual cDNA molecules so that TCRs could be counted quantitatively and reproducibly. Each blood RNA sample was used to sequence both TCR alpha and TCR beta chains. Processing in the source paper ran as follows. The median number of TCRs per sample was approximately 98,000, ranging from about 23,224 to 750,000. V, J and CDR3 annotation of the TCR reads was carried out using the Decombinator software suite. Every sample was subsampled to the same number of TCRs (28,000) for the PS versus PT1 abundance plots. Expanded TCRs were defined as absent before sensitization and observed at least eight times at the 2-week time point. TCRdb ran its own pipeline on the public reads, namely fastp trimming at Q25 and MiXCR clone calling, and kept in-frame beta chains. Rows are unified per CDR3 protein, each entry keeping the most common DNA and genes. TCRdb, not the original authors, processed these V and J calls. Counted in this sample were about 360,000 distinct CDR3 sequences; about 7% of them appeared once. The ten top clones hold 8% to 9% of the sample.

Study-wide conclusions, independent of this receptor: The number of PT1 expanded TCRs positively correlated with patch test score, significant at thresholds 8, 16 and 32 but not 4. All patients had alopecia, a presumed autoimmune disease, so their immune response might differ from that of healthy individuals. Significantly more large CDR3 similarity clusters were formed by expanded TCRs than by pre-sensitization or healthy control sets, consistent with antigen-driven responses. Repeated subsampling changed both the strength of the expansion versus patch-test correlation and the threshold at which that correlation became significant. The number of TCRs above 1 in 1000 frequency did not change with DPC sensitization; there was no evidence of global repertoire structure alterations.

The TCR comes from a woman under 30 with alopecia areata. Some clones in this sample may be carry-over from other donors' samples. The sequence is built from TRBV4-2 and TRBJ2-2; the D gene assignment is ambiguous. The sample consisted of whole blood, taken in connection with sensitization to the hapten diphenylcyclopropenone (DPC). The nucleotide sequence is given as TGTGCCAGCAGCCAAGGAAGGATTAACACCGGGGAGCTGTTTTTT. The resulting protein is CASSQGRINTGELFF.